The present TCR beta chain was sequenced within a study of identical twins. Template switching introduced a universal primer site, and the cDNA bore unique molecular identifiers. TCRdb re-called the 5' RACE reads with MiXCR, one entry per CDR3 protein. Of roughly 260,000 distinct CDR3 sequences listed, roughly an eighth are singletons. Overall study findings and caveats: Models predicted less out-of-frame TCR alpha sharing in monozygotic twins than was found.

V shed 7 bases and J 10 bases; nucleotides not matched to a gene: 9. CDR1 and CDR2 from the germline V gene are DFQATT and SNEGSKA (reference sequence). The CDR3 is 12 residues long. Turning to this clonotype: Its antigen is not known.

The chain combines TRBV20-1 with TRBJ2-1; 8 bases match TRBD2. Sequencing used memory (CD45RO+) T cells sorted from blood. The clonotype comes from a woman between 18 and 30 years old in good health. The CDR3 reads CSVLPGGREQFF. The CDR3 coding sequence is TGCAGTGTTCTGCCGGGAGGGCGGGAGCAGTTCTTC.